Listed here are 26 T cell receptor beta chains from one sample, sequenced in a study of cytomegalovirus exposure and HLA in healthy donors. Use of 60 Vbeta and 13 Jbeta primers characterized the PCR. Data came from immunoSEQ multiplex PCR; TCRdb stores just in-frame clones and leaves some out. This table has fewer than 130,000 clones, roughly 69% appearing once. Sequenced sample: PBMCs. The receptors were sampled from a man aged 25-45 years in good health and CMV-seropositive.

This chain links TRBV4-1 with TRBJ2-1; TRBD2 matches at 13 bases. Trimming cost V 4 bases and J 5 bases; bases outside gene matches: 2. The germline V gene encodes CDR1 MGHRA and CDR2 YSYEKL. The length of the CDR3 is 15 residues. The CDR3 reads CASSPGLAGDNEQFF. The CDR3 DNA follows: TGCGCCAGCAGCCCAGGACTAGCGGGGGACAATGAGCAGTTCTTC.

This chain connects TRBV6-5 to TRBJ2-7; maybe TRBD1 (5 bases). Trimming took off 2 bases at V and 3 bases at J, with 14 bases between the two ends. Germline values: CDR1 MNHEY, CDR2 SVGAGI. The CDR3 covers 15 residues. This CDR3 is CASSYGPGRGYEQYF. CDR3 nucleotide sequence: TGTGCCAGCAGTTACGGCCCGGGTAGGGGCTACGAGCAGTACTTC.

The CDR3 sequence: CASSPDWASVEQYF. The CDR3 bases are TGTGCCAGCAGCCCGGATTGGGCTAGCGTGGAGCAGTACTTC. J is TRBJ2-7 and V is TRBV7-8; D perhaps matches TRBD2 (6 bases). CDR1 SGHVS and CDR2 FQNEAQ come from the germline V gene. V lost 5 bases and J 7 bases, leaving 18 bases between the germline ends. The CDR3 has 14 amino acids.

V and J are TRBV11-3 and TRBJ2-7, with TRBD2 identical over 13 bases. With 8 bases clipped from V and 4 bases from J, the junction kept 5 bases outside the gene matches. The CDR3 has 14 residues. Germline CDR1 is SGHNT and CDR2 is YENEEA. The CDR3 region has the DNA TGTGCCAGCGGGACTAGCGGGGCTTTTTACGAGCAGTACTTC. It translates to CASGTSGAFYEQYF. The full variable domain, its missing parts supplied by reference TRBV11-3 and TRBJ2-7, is EAGVVQSPRYKIIEKKQPVAFWCNPISGHNTLYWYLQNLGQGPELLIRYENEEAVDDSQLPKDRFSAERLKGVDSTLKIQPAELGDSAVYLCASGTSGAFYEQYFGPGTRLTVT.

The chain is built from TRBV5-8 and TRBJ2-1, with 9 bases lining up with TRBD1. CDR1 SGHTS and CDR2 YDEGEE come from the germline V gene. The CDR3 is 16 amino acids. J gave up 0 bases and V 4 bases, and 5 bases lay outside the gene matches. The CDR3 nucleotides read TGTGCCAGCAGCCCGGGGACAGGGCCCTCCTACAATGAGCAGTTCTTC. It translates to CASSPGTGPSYNEQFF.

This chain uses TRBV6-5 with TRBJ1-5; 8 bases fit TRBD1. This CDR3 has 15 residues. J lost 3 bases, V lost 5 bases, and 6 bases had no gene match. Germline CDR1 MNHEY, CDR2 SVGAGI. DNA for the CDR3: TGTGCCAGCAGTCCGGGGGACAGGTACAATCAGCCCCAGCATTTT. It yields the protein CASSPGDRYNQPQHF.

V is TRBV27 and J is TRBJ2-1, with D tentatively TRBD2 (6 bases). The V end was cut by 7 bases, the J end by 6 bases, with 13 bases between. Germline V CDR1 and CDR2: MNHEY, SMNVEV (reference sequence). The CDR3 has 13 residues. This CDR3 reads CASTGTGPNEQFF. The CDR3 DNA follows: TGTGCCAGCACCGGGACTGGCCCCAATGAGCAGTTCTTC.

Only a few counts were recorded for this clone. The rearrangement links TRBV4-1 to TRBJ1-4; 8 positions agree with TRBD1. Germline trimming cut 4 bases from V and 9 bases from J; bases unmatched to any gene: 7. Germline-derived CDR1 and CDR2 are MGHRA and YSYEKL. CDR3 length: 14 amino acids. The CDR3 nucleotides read TGCGCCAGCAGCCGAGGACAGGGCTTCCAAAAACTGTTTTTT. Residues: CASSRGQGFQKLFF.

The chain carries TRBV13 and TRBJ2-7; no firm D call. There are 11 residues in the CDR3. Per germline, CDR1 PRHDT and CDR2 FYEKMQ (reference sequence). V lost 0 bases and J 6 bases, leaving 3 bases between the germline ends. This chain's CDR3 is CASSLGSEQYF. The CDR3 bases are TGTGCCAGCAGCTTAGGCTCCGAGCAGTACTTC.

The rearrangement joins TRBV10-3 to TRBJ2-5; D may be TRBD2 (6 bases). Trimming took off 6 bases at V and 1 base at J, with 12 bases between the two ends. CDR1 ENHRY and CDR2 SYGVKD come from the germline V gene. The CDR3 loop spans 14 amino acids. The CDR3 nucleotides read TGTGCCATCAGCGGGGGACTCCGCCAAGAGACCCAGTACTTC. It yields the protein CAISGGLRQETQYF.

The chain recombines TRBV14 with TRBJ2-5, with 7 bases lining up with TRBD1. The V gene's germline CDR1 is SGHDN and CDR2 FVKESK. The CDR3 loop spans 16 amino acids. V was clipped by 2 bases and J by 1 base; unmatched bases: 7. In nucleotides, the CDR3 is TGTGCCAGCAGCCAAAACAGGGGAGTGGTCCAAGAGACCCAGTACTTC. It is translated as CASSQNRGVVQETQYF. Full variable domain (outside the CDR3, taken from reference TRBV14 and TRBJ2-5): EAGVTQFPSHSVIEKGQTVTLRCDPISGHDNLYWYRRVMGKEIKFLLHFVKESKQDESGMPNNRFLAERTGGTYSTLKVQPAELEDSGVYFCASSQNRGVVQETQYFGPGTRLLVL.

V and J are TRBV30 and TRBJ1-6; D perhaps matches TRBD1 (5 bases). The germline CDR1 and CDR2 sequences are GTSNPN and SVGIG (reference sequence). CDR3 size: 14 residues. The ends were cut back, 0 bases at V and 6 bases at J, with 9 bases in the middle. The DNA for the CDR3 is TGTGCCTGGAGTGTCCAGGGCGGTAATTCACCCCTCCACTTT. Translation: CAWSVQGGNSPLHF.

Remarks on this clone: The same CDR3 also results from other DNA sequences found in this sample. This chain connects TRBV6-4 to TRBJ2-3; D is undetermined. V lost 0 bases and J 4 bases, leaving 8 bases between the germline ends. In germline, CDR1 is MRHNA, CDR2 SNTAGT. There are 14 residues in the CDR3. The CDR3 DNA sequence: TGTGCCAGCAGTGACTCTTTGGGCGCAGATACGCAGTATTTT. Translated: CASSDSLGADTQYF.

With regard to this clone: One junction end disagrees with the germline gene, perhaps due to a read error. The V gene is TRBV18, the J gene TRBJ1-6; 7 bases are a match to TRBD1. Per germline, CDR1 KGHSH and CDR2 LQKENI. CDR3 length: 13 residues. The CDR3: CASSNDRDSPFHF. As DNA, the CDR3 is TGTGCCAGCTCAAACGACAGGGATTCACCCTTCCACTTT.

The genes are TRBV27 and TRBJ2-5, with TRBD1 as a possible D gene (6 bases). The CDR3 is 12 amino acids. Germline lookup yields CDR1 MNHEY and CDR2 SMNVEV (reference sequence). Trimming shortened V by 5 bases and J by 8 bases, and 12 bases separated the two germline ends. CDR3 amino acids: CASSGVGGTQYF. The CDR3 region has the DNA TGTGCCAGCAGTGGGGTAGGGGGAACCCAGTACTTC.

CDR3 in amino acids: CASSLDRLSEQYF. As DNA, the CDR3 is TGTGCCAGCAGCTTGGACAGGCTGAGTGAGCAGTACTTC. The rearrangement links TRBV5-4 to TRBJ2-7; perhaps TRBD1 as D (5 bases). The CDR3 loop spans 13 amino acids. Per germline, CDR1 SGHNT and CDR2 YYREEE (reference sequence). Trimming took 0 bases from V and 7 from J, leaving 11 bases between them.

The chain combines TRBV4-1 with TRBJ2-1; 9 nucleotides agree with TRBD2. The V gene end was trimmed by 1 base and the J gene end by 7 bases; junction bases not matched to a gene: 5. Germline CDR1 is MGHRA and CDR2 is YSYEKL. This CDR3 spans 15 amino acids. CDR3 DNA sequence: TGCGCCAGCAGCCAAGTGGGCGGGGGGGCGAATGAGCAGTTCTTC. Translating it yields CASSQVGGGANEQFF.

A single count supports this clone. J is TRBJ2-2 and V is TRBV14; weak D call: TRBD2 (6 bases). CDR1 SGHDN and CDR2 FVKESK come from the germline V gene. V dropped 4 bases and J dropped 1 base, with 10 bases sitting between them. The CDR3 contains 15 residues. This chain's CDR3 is CASSRFGGNTGELFF. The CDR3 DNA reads TGTGCCAGCAGCCGTTTCGGGGGGAACACCGGGGAGCTGTTTTTT.

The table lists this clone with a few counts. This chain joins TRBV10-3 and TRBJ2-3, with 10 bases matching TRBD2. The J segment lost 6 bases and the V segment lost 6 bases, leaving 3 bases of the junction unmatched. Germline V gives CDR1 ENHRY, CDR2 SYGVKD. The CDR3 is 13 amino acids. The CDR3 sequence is CAIRGTSADTQYF. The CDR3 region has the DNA TGTGCCATCAGAGGGACTAGCGCGGATACGCAGTATTTT.

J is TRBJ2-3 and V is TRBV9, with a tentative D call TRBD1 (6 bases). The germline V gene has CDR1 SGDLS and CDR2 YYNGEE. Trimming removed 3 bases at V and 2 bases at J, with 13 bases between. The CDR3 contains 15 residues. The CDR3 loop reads CASSEGWGPTDTQYF. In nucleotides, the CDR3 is TGTGCCAGCAGCGAGGGCTGGGGGCCCACAGATACGCAGTATTTT.

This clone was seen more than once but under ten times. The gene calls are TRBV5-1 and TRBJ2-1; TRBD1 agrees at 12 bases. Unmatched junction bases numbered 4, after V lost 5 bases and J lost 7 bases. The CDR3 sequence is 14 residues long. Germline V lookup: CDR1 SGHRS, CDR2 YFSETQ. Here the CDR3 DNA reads TGCGCCAGCAGAGGGGGACAGGGGGCTAATGAGCAGTTCTTC. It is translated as CASRGGQGANEQFF.

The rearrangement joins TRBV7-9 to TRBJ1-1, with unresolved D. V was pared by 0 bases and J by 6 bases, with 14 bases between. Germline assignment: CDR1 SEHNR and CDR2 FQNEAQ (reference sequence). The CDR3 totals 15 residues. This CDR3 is CASSLAEGGPPEAFF. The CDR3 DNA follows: TGTGCCAGCAGCTTAGCGGAAGGCGGGCCGCCTGAAGCTTTCTTT.

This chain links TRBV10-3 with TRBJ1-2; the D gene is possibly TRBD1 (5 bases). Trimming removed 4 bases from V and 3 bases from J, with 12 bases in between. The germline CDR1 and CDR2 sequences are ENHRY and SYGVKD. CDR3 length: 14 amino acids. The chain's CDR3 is CAISGGRDDYGYTF. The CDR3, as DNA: TGTGCCATCAGTGGGGGCAGGGATGACTATGGCTACACCTTC.

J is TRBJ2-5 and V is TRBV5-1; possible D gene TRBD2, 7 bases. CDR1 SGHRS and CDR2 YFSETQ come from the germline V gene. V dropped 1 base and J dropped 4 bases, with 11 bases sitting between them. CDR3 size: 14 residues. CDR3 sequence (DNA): TGCGCCAGCAGCTTGAGGGGGGGCGGAGAGACCCAGTACTTC. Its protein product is CASSLRGGGETQYF.

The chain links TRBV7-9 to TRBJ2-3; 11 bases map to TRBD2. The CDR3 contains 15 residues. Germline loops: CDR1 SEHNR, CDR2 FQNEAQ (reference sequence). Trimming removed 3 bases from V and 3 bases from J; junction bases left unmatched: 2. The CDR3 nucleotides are TGTGCCAGCAGCTTTACTAGCGGGGGAACAGATACGCAGTATTTT. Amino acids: CASSFTSGGTDTQYF.

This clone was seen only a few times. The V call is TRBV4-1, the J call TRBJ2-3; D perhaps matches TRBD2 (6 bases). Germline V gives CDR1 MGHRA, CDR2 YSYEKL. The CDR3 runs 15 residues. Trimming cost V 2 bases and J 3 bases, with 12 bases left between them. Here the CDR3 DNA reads TGCGCCAGCAGCCAACTATGGGGGGAAACAGATACGCAGTATTTT. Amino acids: CASSQLWGETDTQYF.